This T cell receptor beta chain is from a study of shared clonotypes between healthy human individuals. Study observations and caveats: Owing to a small donor count, the genetic and exposure-history diversity represented was limited.

The authors ran the assay at deep level. Assay used: immunoSEQ multiplex PCR; TCRdb lists only in-frame clones, some missing. The table shows approximately 530,000 clones, with about 96% occurring only once. Points on this clone: Its antigen is currently unknown.

V was shortened by 7 bases and J by 5 bases, with 17 bases between the two germline ends. The germline CDR1 and CDR2 sequences are MDHEN and SYDVKM. CDR3 length: 15 amino acids. This sequence joins TRBV28 and TRBJ2-2; D remains ambiguous. The source material was naive CD4+ T cells sorted from blood. Subset indicated: CD45RA+ positively selected. This TCR was sampled from a woman aged 25-40 years in good health. As DNA, the CDR3 is TGTGCCAGCACAGATGGCAGATCTCAGACCGGGGAGCTGTTTTTT. This encodes CASTDGRSQTGELFF.